The 32 T cell receptor beta chains listed next were all sequenced from one sample in a study of type 1 and type 2 diabetes patients. PCR was run on genomic DNA. Amplification of the beta chain CDR3 used 30 forward and 13 reverse multiplex primers. MiXCR, run by TCRdb on the multiplex PCR reads, gives a single entry per CDR3 protein. The data show a few hundred thousand distinct CDR3 sequences, with roughly 44% seen just once and about an eighth held by the top ten. The sample was peripheral blood mononuclear cells (PBMCs). These receptors came from a man aged 18 to 35 with type 2 diabetes.

Concerning this clonotype itself: A read error may produce the germline difference seen at one junction end. This chain connects TRBV12-3 or TRBV12-4 to TRBJ2-2; 10 nucleotides align to TRBD2. The CDR3 sequence is 16 residues long. DNA of the CDR3: TGTGCCAGCAGTTACTCTAGCGGGGGAAACACTGGGGAGCTGTTTTTT. Translation gives CASSYSSGGNTGELFF.

The rearrangement uses TRBV20-1 and TRBJ2-5; D perhaps matches TRBD1 (6 bases). Per the germline V gene, CDR1 is DFQATT and CDR2 is SNEGSKA (reference sequence). The CDR3 extends over 13 amino acids. Deletions cut 0 bases from V and 5 bases from J, with 10 bases between. The CDR3 sequence is CSARDPRGETQYF. CDR3 sequence (DNA): TGCAGTGCTAGAGATCCTAGGGGGGAGACCCAGTACTTC.

This clonotype was seen more than once but under ten times. This chain links TRBV2 with TRBJ2-7; D is unclear. Germline V gene sequence: CDR1 SNHLY, CDR2 FYNNEI. This CDR3 region has 16 residues. V dropped 1 base and J dropped 2 bases, with 15 bases sitting between them. CDR3 loop: CASSEGVTEKTYEQYF. The DNA of the CDR3 is TGTGCCAGCAGTGAAGGGGTGACGGAAAAGACCTACGAGCAGTACTTC.

This clonotype was counted between two and nine times. This chain uses TRBV12-3 or TRBV12-4 with TRBJ2-1; D unresolved. CDR3 size: 11 residues. V was shortened by 5 bases and J by 9 bases, with 8 bases between the two germline ends. CDR3 bases: TGTGCCAGCAGTAAGTGGGTTGAGCAGTTCTTC. Residues: CASSKWVEQFF.

The chain carries TRBV7-2 and TRBJ2-2; 8 bases match TRBD1. Per germline, CDR1 SGHTA and CDR2 FQGNSA. CDR3 length: 15 residues. With V trimmed by 3 bases and J by 5 bases, 5 bases remained unmatched. CDR3 bases: TGTGCCAGCAGCTTCTCGGGACAGGTTACCGGGGAGCTGTTTTTT. It codes for CASSFSGQVTGELFF.

This clonotype occurred a few times. The chain uses TRBV19 and TRBJ2-7; 13 nucleotides match TRBD2. Germline-derived CDR1 and CDR2 are LNHDA and SQIVND (reference sequence). The CDR3 contains 15 residues. The junction had 3 bases not matched to a gene; V was cut back by 5 bases and J by 2 bases. CDR3 sequence reads: CASSPGLAGTYEQYF. Here the CDR3 DNA reads TGTGCCAGTAGTCCGGGACTAGCGGGAACCTACGAGCAGTACTTC.

The chain is built from TRBV6-5 and TRBJ1-1; 7 nucleotides match TRBD1. The germline V gene encodes CDR1 MNHEY and CDR2 SVGAGI. CDR3 length: 15 amino acids. V shed 0 bases, J shed 4 bases, and the junction held 5 bases outside the gene matches. The CDR3 sequence is CASSYSRSGGTEAFF. In DNA, the CDR3 is TGTGCCAGCAGTTACTCGAGATCAGGGGGCACTGAAGCTTTCTTT.

This clonotype was observed a few times. The chain combines TRBV30 with TRBJ1-6; D remains unclear. CDR1 and CDR2 (germline): GTSNPN, SVGIG (reference sequence). This CDR3 has 16 residues. V lost 0 bases, J lost 3 bases, and 12 bases lay in between. CDR3 protein: CAWSVPRQLYNSPLHF. The DNA for the CDR3 is TGTGCCTGGAGTGTACCTCGCCAGCTCTATAATTCACCCCTCCACTTT. Looking up the rest from reference TRBV30 and TRBJ1-6 gives the full variable domain: SQTIHQWPATLVQPVGSPLSLECTVEGTSNPNLYWYRQAAGRGLQLLFYSVGIGQISSEVPQNLSASRPQDRQFILSSKKLLLSDSGFYLCAWSVPRQLYNSPLHFGNGTRLTVT.

Note on this clonotype: This sequence may be a read error, since a much larger clone differs from it by one base. V is TRBV30 and J is TRBJ1-1, with TRBD1 matching over 10 bases. This CDR3 spans 13 amino acids. CDR1 and CDR2 from the germline V gene are GTSNPN and SVGIG (reference sequence). J gave up 6 bases and V 2 bases, and 3 bases lay outside the gene matches. The CDR3 bases are TGTGCCTGGAGTTCGGGACAGGGGCCTGAAGCTTTCTTT. This gives the protein CAWSSGQGPEAFF.

This chain links TRBV20-1 with TRBJ1-5; a possible D gene is TRBD1 (5 bases). V lost 3 bases and J lost 1, with 10 bases in between. The CDR3 contains 14 residues. The germline gives CDR1 DFQATT, CDR2 SNEGSKA (reference sequence). This CDR3 reads CSARDTNSNQPQHF. CDR3 DNA sequence: TGCAGTGCTAGGGACACCAACAGCAATCAGCCCCAGCATTTT.

The V gene is TRBV6-5, the J gene TRBJ2-7, with D maybe TRBD2 (6 bases). V was cut by 2 bases and J by 3 bases, with 14 bases left in between. This CDR3 spans 15 amino acids. Per germline, CDR1 MNHEY and CDR2 SVGAGI. The CDR3 protein is CASSYPRTTFYEQYF. The CDR3 region has the DNA TGTGCCAGCAGTTACCCGAGGACTACCTTCTACGAGCAGTACTTC.

The chain carries TRBV29-1 and TRBJ1-2; TRBD1 might be the D (5 bases). Germline CDR1 and CDR2: SQVTM and ANQGSEA. CDR3 size: 11 residues. V was clipped by 3 bases and J by 5 bases, with 7 bases between them. The CDR3 sequence is CSVEKGYGYTF. In DNA, the CDR3 is TGCAGCGTTGAGAAGGGGTATGGCTACACCTTC.

This clonotype was observed many times. The chain has TRBV6-1 and TRBJ1-2; D gene ambiguous. Germline V gives CDR1 MNHNS, CDR2 SASEGT. The CDR3 is 10 amino acids. V lost 0 bases and J 7 bases, leaving 0 bases between the germline ends. CDR3 in amino acids: CASSEAGYTF. The CDR3 nucleotides are TGTGCCAGCAGTGAAGCTGGCTACACCTTC.

Concerning this clonotype itself: One end of the junction is discordant with germline, which a read error may explain. V is TRBV25-1 and J is TRBJ2-5; 10 nucleotides line up with TRBD2. The CDR3 has 15 amino acids. Looked up from germline, CDR1 is MGHDK and CDR2 is SYGVNS. The CDR3 protein is CASSVPSGGKETQYF. The CDR3 bases are TGCGCCAGCAGTGTTCCTAGCGGGGGTAAAGAGACCCAGTACTTC.

The rearrangement joins TRBV18 to TRBJ2-5; D is unresolved. Germline lookup yields CDR1 KGHSH and CDR2 LQKENI. The CDR3 sequence is 13 residues long. The V end lost 2 bases, the J end lost 3 bases, and 7 bases lay between the germline ends. CDR3 residues: CASSPVAKETQYF. CDR3 coding DNA: TGTGCCAGCTCACCAGTGGCCAAAGAGACCCAGTACTTC. Filled out from reference TRBV18 and TRBJ2-5, the complete variable domain reads NAGVMQNPRHLVRRRGQEARLRCSPMKGHSHVYWYRQLPEEGLKFMVYLQKENIIDESGMPKERFSAEFPKEGPSILRIQQVVRGDSAAYFCASSPVAKETQYFGPGTRLLVL.

This clonotype was counted ten times or more. V is TRBV2 and J is TRBJ2-1; D may be TRBD2 (6 bases). V was cut by 1 base and J by 9 bases, with 10 bases left in between. The germline CDR1 and CDR2 sequences are SNHLY and FYNNEI. This CDR3 spans 13 amino acids. CDR3 nucleotides: TGTGCCAGCAGTGAAGGGAGGGCCTTTGAGCAGTTCTTC. It codes for CASSEGRAFEQFF.

This clonotype came up a few times. V and J are TRBV24-1 and TRBJ2-1; D unclear. CDR3 length equals 14 residues. Germline lookup yields CDR1 KGHDR and CDR2 SFDVKD. V was cut by 7 bases and J by 2 bases, with 11 bases left in between. The CDR3 DNA is TGTGCCACCAGCGACCGGAGCCCCTACAATGAGCAGTTCTTC. Translating it yields CATSDRSPYNEQFF.

The gene calls are TRBV5-6 and TRBJ1-1, with D possibly matching TRBD1 (6 bases). With 4 bases removed from V and 8 bases from J, the gap between germline ends came to 12 bases. The CDR3 consists of 12 residues. Germline loops: CDR1 SGHDT, CDR2 YYEEEE. This CDR3 is CASSRLTGEAFF. The CDR3 nucleotides read TGTGCCAGCAGCCGCCTCACAGGGGAAGCTTTCTTT.

The chain carries TRBV7-2 and TRBJ1-6, with D maybe TRBD1 (5 bases). The CDR3 is 14 amino acids. Germline CDR1 is SGHTA and CDR2 is FQGNSA. The V end lost 5 bases, the J end lost 7 bases, and 12 bases lay between the germline ends. The DNA for the CDR3 is TGTGCCAGCAGCCGGGGCGGAAAAAATTCACCCCTCCACTTT. It yields the protein CASSRGGKNSPLHF.

The chain carries TRBV5-1 and TRBJ2-2; TRBD2 aligns across 9 bases. The germline gives CDR1 SGHRS, CDR2 YFSETQ. This CDR3 is 17 amino acids long. J gave up 6 bases and V 3 bases, and 12 bases lay outside the gene matches. CDR3 DNA: TGCGCCAGCAGCTCAGGGTTGGCGGGAGGGCCGGCCGGGGAGCTGTTTTTT. Translated: CASSSGLAGGPAGELFF.

The rearrangement links TRBV6-6 to TRBJ2-1; TRBD1 matches at 10 bases. The V and J ends lost 6 bases and 7 bases, in that order; junction bases with no gene match: 12. The CDR3 totals 16 residues. Germline V gives CDR1 MNHNY, CDR2 SVGAGI (reference sequence). The CDR3 loop reads CASRLAPGQGPNEQFF. CDR3 in DNA: TGTGCCAGCAGACTCGCCCCGGGACAGGGGCCTAATGAGCAGTTCTTC.

This sequence joins TRBV19 and TRBJ1-1; no clear D. Germline V lookup: CDR1 LNHDA, CDR2 SQIVND (reference sequence). Trimming took 8 bases from V and 0 from J, leaving 10 bases between them. The length of the CDR3 is 13 residues. The CDR3 DNA follows: TGTGCCAGTGGCGAGACGCTGAACACTGAAGCTTTCTTT. This encodes CASGETLNTEAFF.

V usage is TRBV2 and J usage is TRBJ2-2, with TRBD2 matching over 10 bases. CDR3 length equals 15 residues. Trimming at V came to 9 bases and at J to 3 bases, leaving 7 bases not matched to a gene. Germline V lookup: CDR1 SNHLY, CDR2 FYNNEI. The CDR3 coding sequence is TGTGCCAGTCCGAAGCGGGAGGGCCACACCGGGGAGCTGTTTTTT. Protein: CASPKREGHTGELFF.

V is TRBV6-5 and J is TRBJ2-7; no firm D call. The CDR3 runs to 13 residues. V lost 8 bases and J 2 bases, leaving 13 bases between the germline ends. From germline, CDR1 is MNHEY and CDR2 SVGAGI. DNA of the CDR3: TGTGCCAGCCGGATAGCAGGAACCTACGAGCAGTACTTC. Its translation: CASRIAGTYEQYF.

Comment on this clonotype: A much larger clone lies a single base off, so this may be a read error. The chain links TRBV7-8 to TRBJ1-1; D call uncertain. The CDR3 totals 13 residues. CDR1 and CDR2 (germline): SGHVS, FQNEAQ. The CDR3 sequence: CASNRELNTKAFF. CDR3 sequence (DNA): TGTGCCAGCAACCGCGAGTTGAACACTAAAGCTTTCTTT.

The V call is TRBV5-8, the J call TRBJ1-2; 10 nucleotides agree with TRBD1. With V trimmed by 0 bases and J by 6 bases, 5 bases remained unmatched. Germline CDR1 SGHTS, CDR2 YDEGEE. The CDR3 has 15 amino acids. This chain's CDR3 is CASSLVGTGVDGYTF. Written as DNA, the CDR3 is TGTGCCAGCAGCTTGGTAGGGACAGGGGTCGATGGCTACACCTTC.

The chain uses TRBV20-1 and TRBJ2-5; maybe TRBD2 (5 bases). The tail of the sequence fits TRBJ2-1 better, so the J call may be wrong. CDR3 length: 10 amino acids. In germline, CDR1 is DFQATT, CDR2 SNEGSKA (reference sequence). The CDR3 is CSVTSNEQFF. The CDR3, as DNA: TGCAGTGTCACTAGCAATGAGCAGTTCTTC.

The rearrangement uses TRBV7-3 and TRBJ2-7; possible D gene TRBD2, 6 bases. This CDR3 is built from 15 residues. V lost 2 bases and J 4 bases, leaving 15 bases between the germline ends. Germline V gene lookup returns CDR1 SGHTA and CDR2 FQGTGA. CDR3 amino acids: CASSLVGGSGYEQYF. In DNA form, the CDR3 reads TGTGCCAGCAGCTTAGTAGGAGGGTCTGGGTACGAGCAGTACTTC.

This clonotype was detected a few times. The V gene is TRBV7-8, the J gene TRBJ1-1; weak D call: TRBD1 (5 bases). The CDR3 contains 15 residues. V was clipped by 4 bases and J by 5 bases, with 17 bases between them. Germline values: CDR1 SGHVS, CDR2 FQNEAQ. CDR3 loop: CASSYVPGKGTEAFF. In DNA form, the CDR3 reads TGTGCCAGCAGCTACGTCCCCGGGAAGGGGACTGAAGCTTTCTTT. Using reference TRBV7-8 and TRBJ1-1 for the parts outside the CDR3, the full variable domain is GAGVSQSPRYKVAKRGQDVALRCDPISGHVSLFWYQQALGQGPEFLTYFQNEAQLDKSGLPSDRFFAERPEGSVSTLKIQRTQQEDSAVYLCASSYVPGKGTEAFFGQGTRLTVV.

V is TRBV2 and J is TRBJ2-2; D unresolved. Germline-derived CDR1 and CDR2 are SNHLY and FYNNEI. The V end lost 6 bases, the J end lost 2 bases, and 10 bases lay between the germline ends. This CDR3 region has 14 residues. The CDR3 nucleotides read TGTGCCAGCAGGGTATATAGTAACACCGGGGAGCTGTTTTTT. Translation: CASRVYSNTGELFF. The full variable domain, rest sourced from reference TRBV2 and TRBJ2-2, is EPEVTQTPSHQVTQMGQEVILRCVPISNHLYFYWYRQILGQKVEFLVSFYNNEISEKSEIFDDQFSVERPDGSNFTLKIRSTKLEDSAMYFCASRVYSNTGELFFGEGSRLTVL.

This clonotype was counted a few times. The J gene is TRBJ2-2, the V gene TRBV7-9, with 7 positions matching TRBD1. The CDR3 contains 16 residues. The germline CDR1 and CDR2 sequences are SEHNR and FQNEAQ (reference sequence). V was clipped by 5 bases and J by 2 bases; unmatched bases: 8. The CDR3 DNA is TGTGCCAGCAGCGGGAGAGGACAGGTCAACACCGGGGAGCTGTTTTTT. It translates to CASSGRGQVNTGELFF.

The chain employs TRBV10-3 and TRBJ2-7; 11 bases line up with TRBD2. V lost 6 bases to trimming and J lost 5 bases; unmatched junction nucleotides: 12. This CDR3 is built from 16 residues. CDR1 is ENHRY and CDR2 is SYGVKD in the germline V gene. CDR3 region: CAISLMTSGITDEQYF. CDR3 in DNA: TGTGCCATCAGCCTGATGACTAGCGGGATTACGGACGAGCAGTACTTC.